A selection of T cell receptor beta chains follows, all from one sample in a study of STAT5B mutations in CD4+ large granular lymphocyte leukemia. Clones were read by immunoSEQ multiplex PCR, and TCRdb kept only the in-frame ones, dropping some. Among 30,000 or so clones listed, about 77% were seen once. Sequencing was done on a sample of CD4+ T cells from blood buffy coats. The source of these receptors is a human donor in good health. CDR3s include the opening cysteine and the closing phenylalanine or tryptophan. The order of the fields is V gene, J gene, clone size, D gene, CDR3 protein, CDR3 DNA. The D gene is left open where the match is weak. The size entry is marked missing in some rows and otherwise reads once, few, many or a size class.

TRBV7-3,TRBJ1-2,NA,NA,CASSLGPGAYTF,TGTGCCAGCAGCTTAGGTCCGGGGGCCTACACCTTC
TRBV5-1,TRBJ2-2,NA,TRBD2,CASRYLAGTGELFF,TGCGCCAGCAGATATCTAGCGGGCACCGGGGAGCTGTTTTTT
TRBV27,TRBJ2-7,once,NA,CASSLQGFGSYEQYF,TGTGCCAGCAGTCTACAGGGATTCGGTTCCTACGAGCAGTACTTC
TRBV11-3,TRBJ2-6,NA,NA,CASGGGANVLTF,TGTGCCAGTGGTGGCGGGGCCAACGTCCTGACTTTC
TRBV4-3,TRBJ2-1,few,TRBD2,CASSQDLTSGSYNEQFF,TGCGCCAGCAGCCAAGATTTGACTAGCGGTTCCTACAATGAGCAGTTCTTC
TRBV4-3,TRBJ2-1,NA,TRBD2,CASSQAGGPQFF,TGCGCCAGCAGCCAAGCGGGGGGGCCACAGTTCTTC
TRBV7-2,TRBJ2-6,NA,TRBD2,CASSLDGLVSGANVLTF,TGTGCCAGCAGCTTAGATGGACTAGTCTCTGGGGCCAACGTCCTGACTTTC
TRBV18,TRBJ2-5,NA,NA,CASSPPNSQETQYF,TGTGCCAGCTCACCACCGAACAGCCAAGAGACCCAGTACTTC
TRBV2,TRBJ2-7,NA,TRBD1,CASKIETGAEQYF,TGTGCCAGCAAGATCGAGACAGGGGCCGAGCAGTACTTC
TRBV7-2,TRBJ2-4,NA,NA,CASSPPGSLAKNIQYF,TGTGCCAGCAGCCCTCCGGGATCCTTAGCCAAAAACATTCAGTACTTC
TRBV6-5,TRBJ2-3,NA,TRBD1,CASRTGTDTQYF,TGTGCCAGCAGGACAGGGACAGATACGCAGTATTTT
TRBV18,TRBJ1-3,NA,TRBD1,CASSPPGGSGNTIYF,TGTGCCAGCTCACCTCCAGGGGGTTCTGGAAACACCATATATTTT
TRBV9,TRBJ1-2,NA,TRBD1,CASSVMSGTGVYGYTF,TGTGCCAGCAGCGTAATGTCCGGGACAGGGGTCTATGGCTACACCTTC
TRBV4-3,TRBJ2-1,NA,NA,CASSQDYAGRRNEQFF,TGCGCCAGCAGCCAAGACTACGCGGGGAGGCGAAATGAGCAGTTCTTC
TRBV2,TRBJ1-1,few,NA,CASSGQKFTEAFF,TGTGCCAGCAGTGGTCAGAAATTCACTGAAGCTTTCTTT
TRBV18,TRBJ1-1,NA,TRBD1,CASSNNQGAEAFF,TGTGCCAGCTCAAATAATCAGGGGGCTGAAGCTTTCTTT
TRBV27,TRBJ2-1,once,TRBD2,CASKLTSGSEGEQFF,TGTGCCAGCAAATTGACTAGCGGGAGTGAGGGTGAGCAGTTCTTC
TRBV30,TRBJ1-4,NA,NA,CAWSGDSLPKKLFF,TGTGCCTGGAGTGGAGACAGCCTCCCAAAAAAACTGTTTTTT
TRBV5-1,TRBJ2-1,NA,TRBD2,CASSATSGSYNEQFF,TGCGCCAGCAGCGCAACTAGCGGGAGTTACAATGAGCAGTTCTTC
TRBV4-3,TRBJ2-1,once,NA,CASSQPRGAASSYNEQFF,TGCGCCAGCAGCCAACCCCGAGGGGCGGCGAGCTCCTACAATGAGCAGTTCTTC
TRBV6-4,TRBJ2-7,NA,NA,CASSDGQTIYEQYF,TGTGCCAGCAGTGACGGTCAGACCATCTACGAGCAGTACTTC
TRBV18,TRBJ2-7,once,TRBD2,CASSPRGSGSYEQYF,TGTGCCAGCTCACCCCGGGGTAGCGGGAGCTACGAGCAGTACTTC
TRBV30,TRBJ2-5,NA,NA,CAWGQIRETQYF,TGTGCCTGGGGACAGATAAGAGAGACCCAGTACTTC
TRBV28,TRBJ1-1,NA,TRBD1,CASSPGGQGRSF,TGTGCCAGCAGTCCGGGGGGACAGGGGCGTTCCTTT
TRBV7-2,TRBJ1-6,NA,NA,CASSPLKGNSPLHF,TGTGCCAGCAGCCCCCTAAAAGGCAATTCACCCCTCCACTTT